The rows below give T cell receptor beta chains drawn from one sample of a study of T-cell reconstitution after alpha-beta-depleted transplantation in children. TCRdb ran MiXCR on the PCR reads and lists one entry per CDR3 protein. The sample has 250,000 to 400,000 distinct CDR3 sequences; about a quarter are singletons. Sequences were derived from PBMCs, mostly from graft donor cells, sampled 180 days after TCRalphabeta/CD19-depleted stem cell transplant. All receptors derive from a male patient under 18 who had a stem cell transplant for acute lymphoblastic leukemia, so the T cells may come from the graft donor. Both conserved end residues are trimmed from each CDR3.

J gene | CDR3 length | V gene | CDR3 protein
TRBJ1-2 | 9 | TRBV7-9 | ASRSGEGYT
TRBJ1-6 | 12 | TRBV18 | ASSHLGINSPLH
TRBJ1-2 | 10 | TRBV10-3 | AISAGGPGYT
TRBJ2-1 | 13 | TRBV7-3 | ASSYGGTGGNEQF
TRBJ2-3 | 17 | TRBV28 | ASRGPHQPGLAVTDTQY
TRBJ2-2 | 12 | TRBV5-5 | ASSLQGNTGELF
TRBJ2-1 | 14 | TRBV19 | ASSITGSTLYNEQF
TRBJ2-7 | 11 | TRBV18 | ASSPLQGGEQY
TRBJ1-3 | 14 | TRBV7-9 | ASSLSVTISGNTIY
TRBJ2-4 | 15 | TRBV5-1 | ASSKSNAGVKENIQY
TRBJ2-7 | 11 | TRBV7-9 | ASSLMSMREPY
TRBJ2-1 | 13 | TRBV5-1 | ASSRDKSSYNEQF
TRBJ2-4 | 12 | TRBV19 | ASSIDAGPSGQY
TRBJ1-3 | 12 | TRBV29-1 | SVGLRGTGNTIY
TRBJ1-1 | 13 | TRBV5-1 | ASSSSTGRSTEAF
TRBJ1-5 | 13 | TRBV5-1 | ASSFGQGAAQPQH
TRBJ2-7 | 12 | TRBV7-9 | ASSSRDRGHEQY
TRBJ2-7 | 10 | TRBV28 | ASWDRDYEQY
TRBJ2-7 | 10 | TRBV6-5 | ASNDASYEQY
TRBJ2-7 | 11 | TRBV7-9 | ASSLQASYEQY
TRBJ1-3 | 12 | TRBV5-1 | ASSLSNSGNTIY
TRBJ1-1 | 15 | TRBV5-1 | ASSLAEGVIGGTEAF
TRBJ2-3 | 13 | TRBV15 | ATSTDRSSTDTQY
TRBJ2-7 | 12 | TRBV5-6 | ASSPSGRPYEQY
TRBJ1-2 | 12 | TRBV27 | ASSLSTGDYGYT
TRBJ2-1 | 12 | TRBV7-3 | ASSPWDRSVEQF
TRBJ2-7 | 13 | TRBV4-1 | ASSQVNGPSYEQY
TRBJ1-6 | 11 | TRBV4-2 | ASSQDRNSPLH
TRBJ2-3 | 12 | TRBV4-1 | ASSQAAGPDTQY
TRBJ2-1 | 13 | TRBV7-2 | ASSLDAGGPNEQF
TRBJ2-7 | 10 | TRBV3-1 | ASSPTFYEQY
TRBJ2-3 | 15 | TRBV5-6 | ASSLRPRTGWADTQY
TRBJ1-2 | 12 | TRBV7-9 | ASSSGQNEYGYT
TRBJ2-3 | 12 | TRBV7-9 | ASRGLAGVDTQY
TRBJ1-3 | 14 | TRBV7-9 | ASSPNLGDTGNTIY
TRBJ2-5 | 14 | TRBV5-1 | ASSLADRGPRETQY
TRBJ2-5 | 13 | TRBV9 | ASSVGPSGRETQY
TRBJ2-3 | 13 | TRBV20-1 | SSTSGSEVADTQY
TRBJ2-3 | 13 | TRBV18 | ASSPGVTSTDTQY
TRBJ2-5 | 12 | TRBV5-6 | ASSLVWGTETQY
TRBJ2-2 | 16 | TRBV5-1 | ASSLRARRLVDTGELF
TRBJ2-7 | 9 | TRBV30 | AWGTAYEQY
TRBJ2-7 | 12 | TRBV9 | ASSASPLSYEQY
TRBJ2-1 | 12 | TRBV27 | ASSEGDRGNEQF
TRBJ2-5 | 13 | TRBV7-2 | ASSLVTLYQETQY
TRBJ2-1 | 10 | TRBV19 | ASRLGYNEQF
TRBJ2-3 | 13 | TRBV20-1 | SASGREARADTQY
TRBJ1-2 | 12 | TRBV5-6 | ASSPQGGVYGYT
TRBJ2-3 | 15 | TRBV10-3 | AIRGREAGGGTDTQY
TRBJ2-5 | 11 | TRBV12-5 | ASGDRLQETQY
TRBJ2-5 | 14 | TRBV20-1 | SAGTSGRPGGETQY
TRBJ2-6 | 14 | TRBV6-5 | ASRRQGAPGANVLT
TRBJ1-1 | 11 | TRBV29-1 | SNRDRVNTEAF
TRBJ2-5 | 12 | TRBV29-1 | SAEYGGLQETQY
TRBJ2-1 | 12 | TRBV7-3 | ASSLMGLYNEQF
TRBJ2-1 | 13 | TRBV19 | ASSIMAGDYNEQF
TRBJ2-1 | 16 | TRBV12-5 | ASGLVIAGTRRGNEQF
TRBJ2-1 | 14 | TRBV5-1 | ASSSGREMFYNEQF
TRBJ2-1 | 14 | TRBV4-1 | ASSQASGSLYNEQF
TRBJ2-3 | 14 | TRBV20-1 | SARDRTGGVRNTQY